The entry that follows covers one T cell receptor beta chain sequence. CDR1 is SGDLS, CDR2 YYNGEE, per germline. Losses at the gene ends were 0 bases for V and 8 bases for J; bases not matched to a gene: 6. The CDR3 consists of 16 residues. The data originate from a study of blood T cell repertoires in COVID-19. Data came from immunoSEQ multiplex PCR; TCRdb stores just in-frame clones and leaves some out. The sample contains roughly 110,000 clones, 85% of which appear only once. V is TRBV9 and J is TRBJ2-1; 12 nucleotides agree with TRBD2. The source material was peripheral blood. This receptor was taken from a human donor in a cohort sampled during active COVID-19. This CDR3 is CASSVARLAGVDEQFF. CDR3 nucleotide sequence: TGTGCCAGCAGCGTAGCTCGACTAGCGGGGGTCGATGAGCAGTTCTTC.